This T cell receptor beta chain was obtained from a study of blood T cell repertoires in COVID-19. TCRdb's table, derived via immunoSEQ multiplex PCR, lists solely in-frame clones and lacks some. The top ten hold roughly 2% of the sample, which has 120,000 to 150,000 clones, about 90% seen once. CDR1 is KGHDR, CDR2 SFDVKD, per germline. This CDR3 comprises 11 residues. Trimming shortened V by 7 bases and J by 6 bases, and 9 bases separated the two germline ends. This TCR was sampled from a human donor in a cohort sampled during active COVID-19. This chain links TRBV24-1 with TRBJ2-7, with a possible D match to TRBD1 (5 bases). The sequencing input was peripheral blood. For the CDR3, the DNA is TGTGCCACCAGCCAGGGTCTCGAGCAGTACTTC. Translating it yields CATSQGLEQYF.